This T cell receptor beta chain was captured in a study of radiotherapy plus CTLA-4 blockade in lung cancer. About the study: Disease control reached more than 30%, with objective responses in approximately 20%.

The study, taken as a whole, reports: Tumor-derived TCR clones expanded in blood after radiotherapy plus ipilimumab. Per reports, early blood T cell clone dynamics, plus interferon-beta, forecast response most strongly.

Here immunoSEQ multiplex PCR was the method, and the copy in TCRdb shows in-frame clones only, minus some. In the table there are tens of thousands of clones, around 75% of which are singletons. The V gene's germline CDR1 is LNHDA and CDR2 SQIVND (reference sequence). With 1 base clipped from V and 4 bases from J, the junction kept 12 bases outside the gene matches. The CDR3 consists of 17 residues. Focal radiation with ipilimumab CTLA-4 blockade was given to patients with chemo-refractory metastatic non-small-cell lung cancer. This clone was observed once. The antigen is not known. Material: peripheral blood, obtained from a patient treated with radiotherapy plus ipilimumab. The receptor's source is a human donor with non-small cell lung cancer who had stable disease on radiotherapy plus ipilimumab. This chain joins TRBV19 and TRBJ1-2; TRBD1 agrees at 7 bases. Here the CDR3 reads CASSIGEMRDRFYGYTF. CDR3 DNA sequence: TGTGCCAGTAGTATAGGGGAGATGAGGGACAGATTCTATGGCTACACCTTC.